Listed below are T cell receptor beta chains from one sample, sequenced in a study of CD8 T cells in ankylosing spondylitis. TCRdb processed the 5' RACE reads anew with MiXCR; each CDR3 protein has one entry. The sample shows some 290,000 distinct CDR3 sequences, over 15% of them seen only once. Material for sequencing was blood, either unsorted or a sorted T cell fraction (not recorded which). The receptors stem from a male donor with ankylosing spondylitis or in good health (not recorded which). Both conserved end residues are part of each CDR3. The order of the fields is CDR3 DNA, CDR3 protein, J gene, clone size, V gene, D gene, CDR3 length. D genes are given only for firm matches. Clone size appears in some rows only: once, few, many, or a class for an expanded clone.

cdr3_nt: TGTGCCAGCAGCCGTTCAGTCGGAGACTACAATGAGCAGTTCTTC
cdr3_aa: CASSRSVGDYNEQFF
j_call: TRBJ2-1
clone_size: .
v_call: TRBV4-2
d_call: .
cdr3_length: 15

cdr3_nt: TGTGCTAGCAGCCCCGGGACTAGCGGGGGGGCGGGACAGTTCTTC
cdr3_aa: CASSPGTSGGAGQFF
j_call: TRBJ2-1
clone_size: few
v_call: TRBV7-7
d_call: TRBD2
cdr3_length: 15

cdr3_nt: TGTGCCTGGAGTGTTCCCCTCGGGGTGAAGGGACAGCCCCAGCATTTT
cdr3_aa: CAWSVPLGVKGQPQHF
j_call: TRBJ1-5
clone_size: .
v_call: TRBV30
d_call: .
cdr3_length: 16

cdr3_nt: TGTGCCAGCTCACCACCGGGGGCGGGACGACGCACAGATACGCAGTATTTT
cdr3_aa: CASSPPGAGRRTDTQYF
j_call: TRBJ2-3
clone_size: .
v_call: TRBV18
d_call: .
cdr3_length: 17

cdr3_nt: TGTGCCACCAGTGATGGATGGACGACCCACAATGAGCAGTTCTTC
cdr3_aa: CATSDGWTTHNEQFF
j_call: TRBJ2-1
clone_size: few
v_call: TRBV24-1
d_call: .
cdr3_length: 15

cdr3_nt: TGTGCCAGCAGGCTAGGAATCCCAGAGACCCAGTACTTC
cdr3_aa: CASRLGIPETQYF
j_call: TRBJ2-5
clone_size: .
v_call: TRBV2
d_call: .
cdr3_length: 13

cdr3_nt: TGTGCCAGCAGCGTACAGGAGTCGGCGAACACCATATATTTT
cdr3_aa: CASSVQESANTIYF
j_call: TRBJ1-3
clone_size: many
v_call: TRBV9
d_call: .
cdr3_length: 14

cdr3_nt: TGCGCCAGCAGCGCAGGATTGTCGGAACTATTTCGGGCCTTC
cdr3_aa: CASSAGLSELFRAF
j_call: TRBJ1-2
clone_size: .
v_call: TRBV5-1
d_call: .
cdr3_length: 14

cdr3_nt: TGTGCCAGCAGCCAAGGGGGGGCGCTTGATCAGCCCCAGCATTTT
cdr3_aa: CASSQGGALDQPQHF
j_call: TRBJ1-5
clone_size: .
v_call: TRBV3-1
d_call: .
cdr3_length: 15

cdr3_nt: TGTGCCAGCAGCTTTGGCCAGTTCTTGGAGAAGAATCAGCCCCAGCATTTT
cdr3_aa: CASSFGQFLEKNQPQHF
j_call: TRBJ1-5
clone_size: few
v_call: TRBV7-8
d_call: .
cdr3_length: 17

cdr3_nt: TGCAGTGCCCCACAGGGCAATCAGCCCCAGCATTTT
cdr3_aa: CSAPQGNQPQHF
j_call: TRBJ1-5
clone_size: .
v_call: TRBV20-1
d_call: .
cdr3_length: 12

cdr3_nt: TGTGCCAGCAGCCACGGGACTAGCGGGAGGGCATCCACAGATACGCAGTATTTT
cdr3_aa: CASSHGTSGRASTDTQYF
j_call: TRBJ2-3
clone_size: few
v_call: TRBV7-6
d_call: TRBD2
cdr3_length: 18

cdr3_nt: TGTGCCATCAGTGGGTTGCCGGGACAGAATAATTCACCCCTCCACTTT
cdr3_aa: CAISGLPGQNNSPLHF
j_call: TRBJ1-6
clone_size: few
v_call: TRBV10-3
d_call: TRBD1
cdr3_length: 16

cdr3_nt: TGTGCCAGCAGCCTGACCAGAAGGGATACGCAGTATTTT
cdr3_aa: CASSLTRRDTQYF
j_call: TRBJ2-3
clone_size: few
v_call: TRBV7-3
d_call: .
cdr3_length: 13

cdr3_nt: TGTGCCAGCAGCTTACGGCTAACCACAGATACGCAGTATTTT
cdr3_aa: CASSLRLTTDTQYF
j_call: TRBJ2-3
clone_size: .
v_call: TRBV7-3
d_call: .
cdr3_length: 14

cdr3_nt: TGTGCCAGCAGCTTAGTTGGGGATCAAAACATTCAGTACTTC
cdr3_aa: CASSLVGDQNIQYF
j_call: TRBJ2-4
clone_size: .
v_call: TRBV7-9
d_call: .
cdr3_length: 14

cdr3_nt: TGTGCCAGCAGCGATCGGACAGGAAGGAGTTCACCCCTCCACTTT
cdr3_aa: CASSDRTGRSSPLHF
j_call: TRBJ1-6
clone_size: .
v_call: TRBV9
d_call: TRBD1
cdr3_length: 15

cdr3_nt: TGTGCCAGCAGTTTCCGGGACAGGCGGCAGACCCAGTACTTC
cdr3_aa: CASSFRDRRQTQYF
j_call: TRBJ2-5
clone_size: .
v_call: TRBV28
d_call: TRBD1
cdr3_length: 14

cdr3_nt: TGTGCCAGCTCATCGGGACTAGCGGGAGTTCTTGGTGAGCAGTTCTTC
cdr3_aa: CASSSGLAGVLGEQFF
j_call: TRBJ2-1
clone_size: .
v_call: TRBV18
d_call: TRBD2
cdr3_length: 16

cdr3_nt: TGTGCCAGCAGAATGGAGGCTCCTGGGGCCAACGTCCTGACTTTC
cdr3_aa: CASRMEAPGANVLTF
j_call: TRBJ2-6
clone_size: few
v_call: TRBV28
d_call: .
cdr3_length: 15

cdr3_nt: TGTGCCAGCAGCCGCGGACTCCGGTGGTTCTTC
cdr3_aa: CASSRGLRWFF
j_call: TRBJ2-1
clone_size: few
v_call: TRBV3-1
d_call: .
cdr3_length: 11

cdr3_nt: TGTGCCAGTAGTATAACAGGGGTCACTGAAGCTTTCTTT
cdr3_aa: CASSITGVTEAFF
j_call: TRBJ1-1
clone_size: .
v_call: TRBV19
d_call: TRBD1
cdr3_length: 13

cdr3_nt: TGCGCCAGCAGCCTCGGGACAGGGTCAGATACGCAGTATTTT
cdr3_aa: CASSLGTGSDTQYF
j_call: TRBJ2-3
clone_size: .
v_call: TRBV5-1
d_call: TRBD1
cdr3_length: 14

cdr3_nt: TGTGCCAGCAGTTTAGCCCCACAGAATCAGCCCCAGCATTTT
cdr3_aa: CASSLAPQNQPQHF
j_call: TRBJ1-5
clone_size: .
v_call: TRBV12-3/TRBV12-4
d_call: .
cdr3_length: 14

cdr3_nt: TGCGCCAGCAGCCTCTTACCGGCGGGAGAACGAAATGAGCAGTTCTTC
cdr3_aa: CASSLLPAGERNEQFF
j_call: TRBJ2-1
clone_size: .
v_call: TRBV5-1
d_call: TRBD2
cdr3_length: 16

cdr3_nt: TGCAGTGCGGAACATAGTGAGACCCAGTACTTC
cdr3_aa: CSAEHSETQYF
j_call: TRBJ2-5
clone_size: few
v_call: TRBV20-1
d_call: .
cdr3_length: 11

cdr3_nt: TGTGCCAGCAGACCGGGACACCACCTCATGAACACTGAAGCTTTCTTT
cdr3_aa: CASRPGHHLMNTEAFF
j_call: TRBJ1-1
clone_size: .
v_call: TRBV12-3/TRBV12-4
d_call: .
cdr3_length: 16

cdr3_nt: TGTGCCAGCAGCCAAGATCCGGCCCACACAGATACGCAGTATTTT
cdr3_aa: CASSQDPAHTDTQYF
j_call: TRBJ2-3
clone_size: .
v_call: TRBV3-1
d_call: .
cdr3_length: 15

cdr3_nt: TGTGCCAGCAGCCCGGACCCCTACTCTGGGGCCAACGTCCTGACTTTC
cdr3_aa: CASSPDPYSGANVLTF
j_call: TRBJ2-6
clone_size: .
v_call: TRBV5-6
d_call: .
cdr3_length: 16

cdr3_nt: TGTGCCAGCAGTCCTCGGGACGGATCTAATGAAAAACTGTTTTTT
cdr3_aa: CASSPRDGSNEKLFF
j_call: TRBJ1-4
clone_size: few
v_call: TRBV27
d_call: .
cdr3_length: 15

cdr3_nt: TGCAGTGCTAGAGATTTAGCAGAGCTAGAGACCCAGTACTTC
cdr3_aa: CSARDLAELETQYF
j_call: TRBJ2-5
clone_size: many
v_call: TRBV20-1
d_call: .
cdr3_length: 14

cdr3_nt: TGTGCCAGCAGCACGGGGGGGAACACCGGGGAGCTGTTTTTT
cdr3_aa: CASSTGGNTGELFF
j_call: TRBJ2-2
clone_size: .
v_call: TRBV7-8
d_call: TRBD2
cdr3_length: 14

cdr3_nt: TGCGCCAGCAGCCAAGTGGACGGGAACAATGAGCAGTTCTTC
cdr3_aa: CASSQVDGNNEQFF
j_call: TRBJ2-1
clone_size: .
v_call: TRBV5-1
d_call: .
cdr3_length: 14

cdr3_nt: TGCGCCAGCAGCTTGCGCGGGGCATACAATGAGCAGTTCTTC
cdr3_aa: CASSLRGAYNEQFF
j_call: TRBJ2-1
clone_size: few
v_call: TRBV5-1
d_call: .
cdr3_length: 14

cdr3_nt: TGTGCCAGCAGTGAATCGAGTGTAGCCAAAAACATTCAGTACTTC
cdr3_aa: CASSESSVAKNIQYF
j_call: TRBJ2-4
clone_size: many
v_call: TRBV28
d_call: .
cdr3_length: 15